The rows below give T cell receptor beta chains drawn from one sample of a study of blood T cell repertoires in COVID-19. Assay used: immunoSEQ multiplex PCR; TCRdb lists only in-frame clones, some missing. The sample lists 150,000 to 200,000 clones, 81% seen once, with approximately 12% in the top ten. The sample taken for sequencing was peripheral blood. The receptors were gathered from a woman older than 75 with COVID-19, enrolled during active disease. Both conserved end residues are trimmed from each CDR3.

CDR3: ASSLGARGRNQPQH
V: TRBV7-2
length: 14
J: TRBJ1-5

CDR3: ASSIDRATGELF
V: TRBV5-1
length: 12
J: TRBJ2-2

CDR3: AIRTGTYGYT
V: TRBV10-3
length: 10
J: TRBJ1-2

CDR3: ASSSGTGFGGKETQY
V: TRBV5-1
length: 15
J: TRBJ2-5

CDR3: ASSLGRGRSRF
V: TRBV13
length: 11
J: TRBJ2-1

CDR3: ASNPRGSSTDTQY
V: TRBV28
length: 13
J: TRBJ2-3

CDR3: ASSITVSSYEQY
V: TRBV19
length: 12
J: TRBJ2-7

CDR3: ASSLKDREWATNEKLF
V: TRBV5-5
length: 16
J: TRBJ1-4

CDR3: ASSQDGRIGAF
V: TRBV3-1/TRBV3-2
length: 11
J: TRBJ1-1

CDR3: ASSPLRQVGRETQY
V: TRBV5-1
length: 14
J: TRBJ2-5

CDR3: ASSRTGYWNSPLH
V: TRBV28
length: 13
J: TRBJ1-6

CDR3: ATFSGTGGVRY
V: TRBV6-5
length: 11
J: TRBJ2-7

CDR3: ASSLVPGQNTDTQY
V: TRBV5-1
length: 14
J: TRBJ2-3

CDR3: ASSQDREGSGYT
V: TRBV4-3
length: 12
J: TRBJ1-2

CDR3: ASSTSNRGKNSNQPQH
V: TRBV19
length: 16
J: TRBJ1-5

CDR3: ATSRGDRLLPYEQY
V: TRBV15
length: 14
J: TRBJ2-7

CDR3: ASSRTYPRDSPLH
V: TRBV6-5
length: 13
J: TRBJ1-6